The clone carrying this T cell receptor beta chain was counted ten times or more. The antigen is unknown. Germline CDR1 reads SEHNR; CDR2 reads FQNEAQ (reference sequence). The CDR3 runs 13 residues. Trimming left V 6 bases short and J 4 bases short, with 12 bases between. The data are from a study of post-analysis software for immune sequencing data. Whole-study context: Relapsing-remitting, secondary progressive and progressive-relapsing multiple sclerosis courses were included.

Study-level findings and limits: F measure grouped same-batch samples tightly together. Normalized Chao1 diversity was significantly lower in multiple sclerosis patients than in controls. Five or six TRBV segments appeared more often in patients than in controls, and TRBV5-6, TRBV5-1 and TRBV20-1 were among these.

Presence of unique molecular identifiers characterized the TCR beta cDNA libraries. There were roughly 0.95 to 10 million T cells, and 450,000 to 550,000 cDNA molecules came from them. Each CDR3 protein gets one entry after TCRdb re-called the PCR reads with MiXCR. The table shows some 190,000 distinct CDR3 sequences, with 25% to 35% occurring only once. Sequenced sample: blood. The chain recombines TRBV7-9 with TRBJ1-2; D might be TRBD1 (5 bases). The receptor's source is a girl aged 2 to 17 with multiple sclerosis. Here the CDR3 reads CASSHGTAYGYTF. The CDR3 DNA follows: TGTGCCAGCAGTCACGGGACGGCCTATGGCTACACCTTC.